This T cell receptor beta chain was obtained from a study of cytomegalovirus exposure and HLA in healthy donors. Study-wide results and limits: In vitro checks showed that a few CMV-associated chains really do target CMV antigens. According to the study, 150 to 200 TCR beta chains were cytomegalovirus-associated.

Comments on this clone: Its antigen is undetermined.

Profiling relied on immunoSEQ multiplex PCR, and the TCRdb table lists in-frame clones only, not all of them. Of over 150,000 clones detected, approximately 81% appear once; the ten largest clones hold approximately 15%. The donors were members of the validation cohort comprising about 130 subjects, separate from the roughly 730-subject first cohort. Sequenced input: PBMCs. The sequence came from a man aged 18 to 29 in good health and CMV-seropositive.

The CDR3 DNA reads TGTGCCAGCAGCTCAGGTAGTACCTACGAGCAGTACTTC. Translation gives CASSSGSTYEQYF. V is TRBV11-2 and J is TRBJ2-7; D is unresolved. CDR1 is SGHAT and CDR2 is FQNNGV in the germline V gene. V was pared by 4 bases and J by 2 bases, with 9 bases between. This CDR3 region has 13 residues.